This passage covers 15 T cell receptor beta chains from one sample sequenced in a study of CD8 T cells in Susac syndrome. With random hexamers, reverse transcription was performed on about 0.5 to 1 ug of RNA. Using its own MiXCR run on the immunoSEQ multiplex PCR reads, TCRdb lists one record per CDR3 protein. Of some 200,000 distinct CDR3 sequences detected, 91% appear once; the ten largest clones hold about 0.1%. The sample taken for sequencing was CD4+ T cells from PBMCs. The receptors shown here come from a human donor with Susac syndrome.

This chain uses TRBV7-2 with TRBJ2-7; 7 bases fit TRBD1. Germline V gene sequence: CDR1 SGHTA, CDR2 FQGNSA. The CDR3 length is 15 residues. Trimming took 3 bases from V and 1 from J; bases not matched to a gene: 6. The CDR3 region is CASSLTGPISYEQYF. The CDR3 region has the DNA TGTGCCAGCAGCTTGACAGGGCCAATATCCTACGAGCAGTACTTC.

The chain employs TRBV7-9 and TRBJ1-1; 10 nucleotides line up with TRBD1. J gave up 4 bases and V 3 bases, and 5 bases lay outside the gene matches. CDR1 SEHNR and CDR2 FQNEAQ come from the germline V gene (reference sequence). The CDR3 runs to 15 residues. CDR3 protein: CASSLTGGAGTEAFF. In nucleotides, the CDR3 is TGTGCCAGCAGCTTGACAGGGGGCGCGGGCACTGAAGCTTTCTTT.

The CDR3 protein is CASSGWGAGDNEQFF. CDR3 sequence (DNA): TGTGCCAGTAGCGGATGGGGGGCGGGGGACAATGAGCAGTTCTTC. V usage is TRBV19 and J usage is TRBJ2-1; perhaps TRBD2 as D (7 bases). Germline values: CDR1 LNHDA, CDR2 SQIVND (reference sequence). The CDR3 contains 15 residues. V was pared by 6 bases and J by 5 bases, with 17 bases between.

The V gene is TRBV29-1, the J gene TRBJ1-1, with D possibly matching TRBD1 (5 bases). CDR1 is SQVTM and CDR2 is ANQGSEA in the germline V gene. The CDR3 length is 13 residues. V was pared by 6 bases and J by 1 base, with 12 bases between. The CDR3 sequence is CSVLEDKNTEAFF. In DNA, the CDR3 is TGCAGCGTCCTTGAGGACAAGAACACTGAAGCTTTCTTT.

This clonotype was detected only once. J is TRBJ1-1 and V is TRBV9; D possibly corresponds to TRBD1 (6 bases). The V end was cut by 3 bases, the J end by 0 bases, with 18 bases between. The CDR3 contains 17 residues. Looked up from germline, CDR1 is SGDLS and CDR2 is YYNGEE. CDR3 in amino acids: CASSDGGGEMMNTEAFF. DNA of the CDR3: TGTGCCAGCAGCGACGGAGGGGGGGAGATGATGAACACTGAAGCTTTCTTT.

The J gene is TRBJ1-2, the V gene TRBV7-2; D gene ambiguous. Deletions cut 3 bases from V and 2 bases from J, with 7 bases between. Per the germline V gene, CDR1 is SGHTA and CDR2 is FQGNSA. CDR3 size: 13 residues. CDR3 coding DNA: TGTGCCAGCAGCTTCCAAGCCAACTATGGCTACACCTTC. Protein sequence: CASSFQANYGYTF.

This clonotype occurred once. V is TRBV20-1 and J is TRBJ1-4; 7 positions agree with TRBD1. Germline V CDR1 and CDR2: DFQATT, SNEGSKA (reference sequence). The V segment lost 0 bases and the J segment 7 bases; nucleotides outside the gene matches: 8. CDR3 size: 15 residues. CDR3 in DNA: TGCAGTGCTAGAGACTTTCGACAGGGAGGTGAAAAACTGTTTTTT. It is translated as CSARDFRQGGEKLFF.

This chain uses TRBV12-3 or TRBV12-4 with TRBJ1-1; D is perhaps TRBD1 (6 bases). The length of the CDR3 is 12 residues. Between the trimmed V and J ends, which lost 6 bases and 1 base, there was a span of 6 bases. CDR3 sequence (DNA): TGTGCCAGCAGGACAGGGAACACTGAAGCTTTCTTT. Translating it yields CASRTGNTEAFF.

This rearrangement joins TRBV7-3 to TRBJ2-1, with D unclear. With 2 bases removed from V and 9 bases from J, the gap between germline ends came to 8 bases. Germline CDR1 SGHTA, CDR2 FQGTGA. The CDR3 is 12 amino acids. The CDR3 DNA is TGTGCCAGCAGCTTAGGTACGGGTGAGCAGTTCTTC. It yields the protein CASSLGTGEQFF.

The genes are TRBV4-1 and TRBJ2-7; D possibly uses TRBD1 or TRBD2 (6 bases each). The V end lost 1 base, the J end lost 4 bases, and 20 bases lay between the germline ends. The CDR3 contains 17 residues. Germline V gene sequence: CDR1 MGHRA, CDR2 YSYEKL. CDR3 sequence reads: CASSQASIGGRGYEQYF. The DNA for the CDR3 is TGCGCCAGCAGCCAAGCCTCCATTGGGGGGCGCGGGTACGAGCAGTACTTC.

A note on this clonotype: One end of the junction does not line up with germline, which may come from a read error. This sequence joins TRBV3-1 and TRBJ2-1; weak D call: TRBD2 (6 bases). Germline V gene sequence: CDR1 LGHDT, CDR2 YNNKEL (reference sequence). The CDR3 has 15 residues. The CDR3 DNA reads TGTGCCAGCAGCCAAGATACACTAGCCCACAATGAGCAGCTCTTC. This gives the protein CASSQDTLAHNEQLF.

The DNA of the CDR3 is TGTGCCAGCAGGGTAACGACAGGGATCAATGGCTACACCTTC. The encoded protein is CASRVTTGINGYTF. The rearrangement joins TRBV6-2 or TRBV6-3 to TRBJ1-2, with 7 positions matching TRBD1. The CDR3 is 14 residues long. Germline V CDR1 and CDR2: MNHEY, SVGEGT. J gave up 6 bases and V 6 bases, and 10 bases lay outside the gene matches.

This chain connects TRBV20-1 to TRBJ1-1, with TRBD1 matching over 7 bases. Germline assignment: CDR1 DFQATT and CDR2 SNEGSKA (reference sequence). The CDR3 runs to 15 residues. The J segment lost 5 bases and the V segment lost 0 bases, leaving 9 bases of the junction unmatched. The CDR3 loop reads CSARDRSVRGTEAFF. Here the CDR3 DNA reads TGCAGTGCTAGAGATAGGAGTGTCAGGGGGACTGAAGCTTTCTTT.

V gene TRBV20-1 combines with J gene TRBJ2-1, with 7 bases that match TRBD1. CDR1 and CDR2 (germline): DFQATT, SNEGSKA (reference sequence). The CDR3 is 12 residues long. Trimming cost V 1 base and J 13 bases; bases outside gene matches: 7. As DNA, the CDR3 is TGCAGTGCTAGAGTTACAGGGGCCCCCCAGTTCTTC. Its translation: CSARVTGAPQFF.

The V call is TRBV15, the J call TRBJ2-2; no firm D call. Per germline, CDR1 LNHNV and CDR2 YYDKDF (reference sequence). Trimming removed 0 bases at V and 7 bases at J, with 3 bases between. CDR3 length equals 12 residues. The CDR3 DNA is TGTGCCACCAGCAGAGATTTCGGGGAGCTGTTTTTT. This codes for CATSRDFGELFF.